This T cell receptor beta chain was retrieved from a study of blood T cell repertoires in COVID-19. The CDR3 is 16 amino acids. Germline V CDR1 and CDR2: SGHRS, YFSETQ. Unmatched junction bases numbered 6, after V lost 0 bases and J lost 4 bases. Generated by immunoSEQ multiplex PCR, the TCRdb table keeps only in-frame clones and is missing some. The table has approximately 58,000 clones, more than 80% seen once. The sequenced material came from peripheral blood. The receptor's source is a woman of 80 years or more with active COVID-19. The chain links TRBV5-1 to TRBJ2-5; TRBD2 matches 10 bases. The DNA for the CDR3 is TGCGCCAGCAGCTTGGGACAGCGGGGGGGCGGAGAGACCCAGTACTTC. Protein product: CASSLGQRGGGETQYF.